Shown below are 8 T cell receptor beta chains from a single sample sequenced in a study of shared clonotypes between healthy human individuals. Data came from immunoSEQ multiplex PCR; TCRdb stores just in-frame clones and leaves some out. The sample lists roughly 650,000 clones, 97% occurring once. The sequencing input was naive CD4+ T cells sorted from blood. The subset denotes: CD45RA+ positively selected. The receptors originated from a woman in her twenties or thirties in good health.

The chain recombines TRBV7-9 with TRBJ2-1, with 10 positions matching TRBD2. This CDR3 region has 14 residues. Unmatched junction bases numbered 4, after V lost 6 bases and J lost 5 bases. The V gene's germline CDR1 is SEHNR and CDR2 FQNEAQ (reference sequence). In nucleotides, the CDR3 is TGTGCCAGCAGGCGGACTAGCGGTAACAATGAGCAGTTCTTC. Translating it yields CASRRTSGNNEQFF.

The V and J genes are TRBV5-4 and TRBJ1-5; D possibly corresponds to TRBD1 (6 bases). Trimming took off 5 bases at V and 5 bases at J, with 20 bases between the two ends. This CDR3 has 16 residues. Germline CDR1 is SGHNT and CDR2 is YYREEE (reference sequence). CDR3 bases: TGTGCCAGCAGTAACAGCACAGGGAAGGCCCATCAGCCCCAGCATTTT. Its protein product is CASSNSTGKAHQPQHF.

This clone has a single count. The V and J genes are TRBV18 and TRBJ1-1; D uncertain. Per the germline V gene, CDR1 is KGHSH and CDR2 is LQKENI. V lost 2 bases and J 0 bases, leaving 13 bases between the germline ends. The CDR3 totals 16 residues. CDR3 sequence (DNA): TGTGCCAGCTCACCAGACGGTTACAATTTGAACACTGAAGCTTTCTTT. As protein: CASSPDGYNLNTEAFF.

About this clone itself: At one end, the junction sequence differs from germline, possibly due to a read error. This rearrangement joins TRBV20-1 to TRBJ2-7, with 9 bases lining up with TRBD1. CDR1 is DFQATT, CDR2 SNEGSKA, per germline (reference sequence). The length of the CDR3 is 9 residues. The CDR3 DNA is TGCAGTGCACATGGACAGGGGCCCTTC. Its protein is CSAHGQGPF.

The gene calls are TRBV5-1 and TRBJ2-3; no definite D call. V was cut by 4 bases and J by 3 bases, with 9 bases left in between. The CDR3 contains 13 residues. Per germline, CDR1 SGHRS and CDR2 YFSETQ. The CDR3 sequence: CASSPGETDTQYF. CDR3 DNA sequence: TGCGCCAGCAGCCCAGGAGAGACAGATACGCAGTATTTT.

This chain joins TRBV10-3 and TRBJ2-5, with D possibly being TRBD2 (5 bases). This CDR3 spans 13 amino acids. The ends were cut back, 4 bases at V and 1 base at J, with 7 bases in the middle. The germline V gene encodes CDR1 ENHRY and CDR2 SYGVKD. CDR3: CAISGTFQETQYF. The DNA for the CDR3 is TGTGCCATCAGTGGGACTTTCCAAGAGACCCAGTACTTC.

The chain links TRBV29-1 to TRBJ2-2; TRBD2 agrees at 10 bases. V was pared by 7 bases and J by 1 base, with 3 bases of the junction left unmatched. Germline loops: CDR1 SQVTM, CDR2 ANQGSEA. The CDR3 sequence is 14 residues long. CDR3 bases: TGCAGCGGACGGACTAGCGGGAACACCGGGGAGCTGTTTTTT. Translating gives CSGRTSGNTGELFF.

This clone was recorded once. The chain carries TRBV2 and TRBJ2-7; no firm D call. V gave up 7 bases and J gave up 2 bases, with 15 bases separating them. The CDR3 is 14 amino acids. CDR1 is SNHLY and CDR2 is FYNNEI in the germline V gene. Written as DNA, the CDR3 is TGTGCCAGCACTTCGCTAGAAGAGGCCTACGAGCAGTACTTC. As protein: CASTSLEEAYEQYF.